Listed below are T cell receptor beta chains from one sample, sequenced in a study of cytomegalovirus exposure and HLA in healthy donors. Produced via immunoSEQ multiplex PCR; TCRdb's table is partial and in-frame only. The data hold 150,000 to 200,000 clones, with roughly four fifths observed a single time. The material sequenced was PBMCs. Every receptor here comes from a man aged 25 to 40 in good health and CMV-seronegative. The conserved cysteine and the conserved F or W are not part of the CDR3 here.

TRBJ2-7 TRBV7-9 ASSLDRDRGYEQY
TRBJ1-5 TRBV18 ASSPTDSGGNQPQH
TRBJ2-7 TRBV2 ASMRDRLIYEQY
TRBJ1-1 TRBV7-2 ASSLSTANTEAF
TRBJ2-7 TRBV29-1 SVETGGDEQY
TRBJ1-1 TRBV28 ASSFGENTEAF
TRBJ2-3 TRBV30 AWSPRQGDPDTQY
TRBJ2-5 TRBV5-1 ASSQQETQY
TRBJ2-2 TRBV5-1 ASSPGSRPGELF
TRBJ2-7 TRBV7-2 ASSLESFRDSYEQY